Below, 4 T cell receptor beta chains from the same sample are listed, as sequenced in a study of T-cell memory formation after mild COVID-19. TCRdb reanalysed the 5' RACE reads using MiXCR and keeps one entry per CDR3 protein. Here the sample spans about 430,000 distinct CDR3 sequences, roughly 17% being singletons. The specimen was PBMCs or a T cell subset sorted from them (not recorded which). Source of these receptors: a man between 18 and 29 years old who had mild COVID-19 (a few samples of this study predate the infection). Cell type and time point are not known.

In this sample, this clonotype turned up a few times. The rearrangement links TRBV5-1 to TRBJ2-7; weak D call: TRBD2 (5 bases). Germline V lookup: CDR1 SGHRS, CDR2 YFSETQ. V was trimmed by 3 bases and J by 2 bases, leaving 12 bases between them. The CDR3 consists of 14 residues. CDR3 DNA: TGCGCCAGCAGCTCGGTGGCGGGCCCCTACGAGCAGTACTTC. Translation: CASSSVAGPYEQYF.

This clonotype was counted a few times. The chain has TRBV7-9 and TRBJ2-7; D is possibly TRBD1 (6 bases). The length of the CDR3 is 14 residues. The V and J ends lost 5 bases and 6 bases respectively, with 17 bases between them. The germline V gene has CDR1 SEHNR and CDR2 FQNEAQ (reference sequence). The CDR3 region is CASSPPGAPLEQYV. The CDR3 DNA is TGTGCCAGCAGCCCGCCAGGGGCCCCTCTCGAGCAGTACGTC.

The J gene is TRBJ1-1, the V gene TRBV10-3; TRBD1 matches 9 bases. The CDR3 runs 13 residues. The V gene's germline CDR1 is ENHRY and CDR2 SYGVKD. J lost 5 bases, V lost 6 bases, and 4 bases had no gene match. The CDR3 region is CAISRDRETEAFF. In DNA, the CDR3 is TGTGCCATCAGCAGGGACAGGGAGACTGAAGCTTTCTTT.

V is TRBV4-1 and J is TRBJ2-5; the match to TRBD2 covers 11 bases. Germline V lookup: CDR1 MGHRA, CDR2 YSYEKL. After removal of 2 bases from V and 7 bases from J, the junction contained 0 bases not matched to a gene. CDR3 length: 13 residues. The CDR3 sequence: CASSQLAGGTQYF. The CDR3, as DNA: TGCGCCAGCAGCCAACTAGCGGGGGGGACCCAGTACTTC.